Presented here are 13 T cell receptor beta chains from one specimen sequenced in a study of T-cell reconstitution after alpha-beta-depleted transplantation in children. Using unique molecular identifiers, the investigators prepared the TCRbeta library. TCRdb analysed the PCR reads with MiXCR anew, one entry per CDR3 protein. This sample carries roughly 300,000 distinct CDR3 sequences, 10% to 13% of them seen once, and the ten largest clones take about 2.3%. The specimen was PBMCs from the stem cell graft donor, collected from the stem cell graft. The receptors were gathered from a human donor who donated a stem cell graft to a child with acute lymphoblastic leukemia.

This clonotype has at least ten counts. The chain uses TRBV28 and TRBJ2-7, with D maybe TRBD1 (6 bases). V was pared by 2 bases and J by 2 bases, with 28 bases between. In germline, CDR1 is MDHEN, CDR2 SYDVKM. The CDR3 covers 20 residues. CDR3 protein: CASSLVLGHPSSPLTYEQYF. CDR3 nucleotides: TGTGCCAGCAGTTTAGTACTGGGACACCCATCATCTCCTCTGACCTACGAGCAGTACTTC. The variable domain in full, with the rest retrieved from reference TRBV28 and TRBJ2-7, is DVKVTQSSRYLVKRTGEKVFLECVQDMDHENMFWYRQDPGLGLRLIYFSYDVKMKEKGDIPEGYSVSREKKERFSLILESASTNQTSMYLCASSLVLGHPSSPLTYEQYFGPGTRLTVT.

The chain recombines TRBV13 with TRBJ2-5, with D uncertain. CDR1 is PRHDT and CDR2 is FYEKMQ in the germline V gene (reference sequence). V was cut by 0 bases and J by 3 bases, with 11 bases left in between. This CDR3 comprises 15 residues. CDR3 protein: CASSLGLAREETQYF. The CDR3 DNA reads TGTGCCAGCAGCTTAGGCCTCGCCCGTGAAGAGACCCAGTACTTC.

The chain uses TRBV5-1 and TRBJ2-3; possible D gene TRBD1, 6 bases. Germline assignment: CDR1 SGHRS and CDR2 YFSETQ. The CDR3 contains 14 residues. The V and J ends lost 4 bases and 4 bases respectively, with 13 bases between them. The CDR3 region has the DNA TGCGCCAGCAGCCGAGAGGGGGTACCAGATACGCAGTATTTT. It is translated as CASSREGVPDTQYF.

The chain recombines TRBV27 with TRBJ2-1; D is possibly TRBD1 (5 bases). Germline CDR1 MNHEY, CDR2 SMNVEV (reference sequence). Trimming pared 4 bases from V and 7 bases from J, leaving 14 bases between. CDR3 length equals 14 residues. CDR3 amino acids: CASSWGQGGNEQFF. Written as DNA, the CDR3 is TGTGCCAGCAGTTGGGGCCAGGGTGGAAATGAGCAGTTCTTC.

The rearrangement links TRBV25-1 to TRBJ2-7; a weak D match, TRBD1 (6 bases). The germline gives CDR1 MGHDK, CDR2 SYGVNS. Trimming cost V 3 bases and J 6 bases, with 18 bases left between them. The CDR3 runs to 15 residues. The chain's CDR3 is CASSDLGAGAGEQYF. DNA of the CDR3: TGTGCCAGCAGTGACCTTGGTGCAGGGGCTGGCGAGCAGTACTTC.

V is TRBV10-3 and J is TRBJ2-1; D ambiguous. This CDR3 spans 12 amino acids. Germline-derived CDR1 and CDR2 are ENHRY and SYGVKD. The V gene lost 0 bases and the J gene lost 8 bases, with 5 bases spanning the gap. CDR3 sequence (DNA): TGTGCCATCAGTGAGTCAGTGGATGAGCAGTTCTTC. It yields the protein CAISESVDEQFF.

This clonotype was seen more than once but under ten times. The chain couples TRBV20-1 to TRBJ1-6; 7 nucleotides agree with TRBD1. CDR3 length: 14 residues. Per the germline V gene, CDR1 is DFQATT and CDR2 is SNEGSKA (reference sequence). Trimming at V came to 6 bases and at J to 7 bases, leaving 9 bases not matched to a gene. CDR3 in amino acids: CSATKGQLNSPLHF. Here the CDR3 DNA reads TGCAGTGCCACCAAGGGACAGCTGAATTCACCCCTCCACTTT.

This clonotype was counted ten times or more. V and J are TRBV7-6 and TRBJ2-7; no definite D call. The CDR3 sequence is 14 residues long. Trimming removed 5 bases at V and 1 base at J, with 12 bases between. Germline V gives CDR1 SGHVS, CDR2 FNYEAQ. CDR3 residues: CASSLGGISYEQYF. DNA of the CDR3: TGTGCCAGCAGCCTGGGTGGTATATCCTACGAGCAGTACTTC.

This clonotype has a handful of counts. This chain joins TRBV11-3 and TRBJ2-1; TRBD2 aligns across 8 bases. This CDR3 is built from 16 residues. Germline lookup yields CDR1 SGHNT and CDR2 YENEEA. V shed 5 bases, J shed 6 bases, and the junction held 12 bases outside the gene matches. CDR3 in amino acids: CASSPRGSGSLNEQFF. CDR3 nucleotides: TGTGCCAGCAGCCCCCGTGGAAGCGGGAGTCTCAATGAGCAGTTCTTC.

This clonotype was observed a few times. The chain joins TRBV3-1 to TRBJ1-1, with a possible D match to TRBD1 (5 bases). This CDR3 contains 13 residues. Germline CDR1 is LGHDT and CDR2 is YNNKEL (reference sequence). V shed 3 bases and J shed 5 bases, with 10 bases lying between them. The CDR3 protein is CASSHRRGTEAFF. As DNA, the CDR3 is TGTGCCAGCAGCCACCGGAGGGGAACTGAAGCTTTCTTT.

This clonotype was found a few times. CDR3 residues: CALQSGGYRTDTQYF. The CDR3 DNA reads as TGTGCCCTTCAATCTGGGGGGTACCGCACAGATACGCAGTATTTT. The V gene is TRBV28, the J gene TRBJ2-3, with D possibly matching TRBD2 (6 bases). The length of the CDR3 is 15 residues. The V gene's germline CDR1 is MDHEN and CDR2 SYDVKM. Trimming shortened V by 11 bases and J by 1 base, and 19 bases separated the two germline ends.

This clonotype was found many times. DNA for the CDR3: TGCGCCAGCAGCCAAGACCTAGCGGCGAACACCGGGGAGCTGTTTTTT. This sequence encodes CASSQDLAANTGELFF. The chain couples TRBV4-1 to TRBJ2-2, with 7 bases aligning to TRBD2. CDR1 is MGHRA, CDR2 YSYEKL, per germline. The CDR3 length is 16 residues. Trimming took 0 bases from V and 0 from J; bases not matched to a gene: 1.

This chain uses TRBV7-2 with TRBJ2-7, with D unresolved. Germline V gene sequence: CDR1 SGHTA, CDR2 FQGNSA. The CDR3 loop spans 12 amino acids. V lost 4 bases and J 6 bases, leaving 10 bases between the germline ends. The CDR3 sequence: CASSYRRREQYF. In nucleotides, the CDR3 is TGTGCCAGCAGCTATCGGCGTCGCGAGCAGTACTTC.